The clone carrying this T cell receptor (beta chain) was observed a handful of times. Its antigen is unidentified. The record originates from a study of beta chain features in type 1 diabetes. Study results and limitations: Naive, central memory and Treg TCRB repertoires seemed to resemble each other more closely in patients than they did in healthy donors. VDJ junctions in type 1 diabetes patients carried more deletions and fewer insertions.

The ends were cut back, 0 bases at V and 1 base at J, with 10 bases in the middle. The CDR3 spans 15 residues. The germline V gene has CDR1 SGHRS and CDR2 YFSETQ. Of the isolated RNA, all was reverse transcribed, and so the sequenced material was expressed TCRB transcripts. Assay used: immunoSEQ multiplex PCR; TCRdb lists only in-frame clones, some missing. The sample shows around 99,000 clones, 30% to 40% of them seen only once. The receptor's source is a woman aged 18-29 years in good health. Sequencing input: stem cell memory CD4+ T cells from blood. V and J are TRBV5-1 and TRBJ2-5; D gene unclear. Here the CDR3 DNA reads TGCGCCAGCAGCTTGGTATCTAGTCCCCAAGAGACCCAGTACTTC. This sequence encodes CASSLVSSPQETQYF.